Below are 24 T cell receptor beta chains sequenced from a single sample in a study of spatial heterogeneity in lung cancer. Time point indicated: sample taken at primary tumor resection. The sequenced material consisted of unsorted whole RNA from tumor, nontumor lung or frozen PBMC. Via MiXCR, TCRdb re-called the 5' RACE reads, giving one row per CDR3 protein. The sample consists of over 7,500 distinct CDR3 sequences, 6.5% to 9.5% of them appearing once. The sequences come from PBMCs, collected at surgery. The receptors come from a male donor with early-stage non-small cell lung cancer.

This clonotype was counted many times. Since it is a stray read in a library aimed at alpha chains, this beta chain has a size that is not meaningful. This chain joins TRBV6-5 and TRBJ2-6, with D possibly being TRBD1 (5 bases). V was trimmed by 6 bases and J by 0 bases, leaving 9 bases between them. CDR1 is MNHEY and CDR2 is SVGAGI in the germline V gene. This CDR3 region has 15 residues. The CDR3 is CASRGRPSGANVLTF. CDR3 DNA sequence: TGTGCCAGCAGGGGGCGGCCCTCTGGGGCCAACGTCCTGACTTTC.

There are many counts of this clonotype. Little can be read into the size of this beta chain, an off-target read in a library designed for alpha chains. The rearrangement uses TRBV6-1 and TRBJ1-1; TRBD1 is a possible D gene (5 bases). V was cut by 4 bases and J by 0 bases, with 9 bases left in between. Germline assignment: CDR1 MNHNS and CDR2 SASEGT. There are 14 residues in the CDR3. The CDR3 DNA reads as TGTGCCAGCAGTGCCCAGGGACTGAACACTGAAGCTTTCTTT. Protein product: CASSAQGLNTEAFF.

This clonotype was observed at least ten times. Because this beta chain is a stray read in a library intended to capture alpha chains, its abundance should not be given much weight. The chain uses TRBV27 and TRBJ2-5, with D tentatively TRBD2 (5 bases). The CDR3 consists of 13 residues. Germline V lookup: CDR1 MNHEY, CDR2 SMNVEV (reference sequence). V lost 6 bases to trimming and J lost 0 bases, with 8 bases between them. The CDR3 DNA reads as TGTGCCAGCAGGCCGACTAACCAAGAGACCCAGTACTTC. Translated: CASRPTNQETQYF.

As to this clonotype: Being off target in a library aimed at alpha chains, this beta chain has a size of little meaning. The chain couples TRBV4-3 to TRBJ1-6; the D gene is possibly TRBD1 (5 bases). CDR1 and CDR2 from the germline V gene are LGHNA and YSLEER. Trimming stripped 3 bases from V and 6 bases from J, with 12 bases between. The CDR3 length is 15 residues. CDR3 bases: TGCGCCAGCAGCCAGGAAAACAGGCCTAATTCACCCCTCCACTTT. This gives the protein CASSQENRPNSPLHF.

This clonotype appeared many times. With the library built for alpha chains, this beta chain is off target and its frequency is not meaningful. The V gene is TRBV12-3 or TRBV12-4, the J gene TRBJ1-4, with D possibly being TRBD1 (5 bases). V lost 5 bases, J lost 10 bases, and 20 bases lay in between. This CDR3 contains 15 residues. CDR3 coding DNA: TGTGCCAGCAGTAAGGACAATACCGGTATCGGAAAACTGTTTTTT. Amino acid sequence: CASSKDNTGIGKLFF.

There are many counts of this clonotype. In a library made to pick up alpha chains, this beta chain is a stray read with a size that means little. CDR3 DNA sequence: TGCGCCAGCAGCTTACAGACTTCGAACCAAGAGACCCAGTACTTC. It encodes CASSLQTSNQETQYF. The chain joins TRBV5-1 to TRBJ2-5; the D is unclear. Germline V gene data show CDR1 as SGHRS and CDR2 as YFSETQ. The CDR3 sequence is 15 residues long. V shed 2 bases and J shed 0 bases, with 11 bases lying between them.

Turning to this clonotype: This beta chain is an off-target read within a library intended for alpha chains, so its frequency means little. This chain uses TRBV12-3 or TRBV12-4 with TRBJ1-1; 9 bases fit TRBD1. The J segment lost 0 bases and the V segment lost 5 bases, leaving 10 bases of the junction unmatched. The CDR3 has 17 residues. DNA of the CDR3: TGTGCCAGCAGTCCTCGGACAGGGGCAATCATGAACACTGAAGCTTTCTTT. Translated, it gives CASSPRTGAIMNTEAFF.

Of note for this clonotype: This beta chain slipped into a library made for alpha chains as a stray read, so its size is not meaningful. The genes are TRBV19 and TRBJ1-5, with a weak D call TRBD1 (6 bases). The CDR3 sequence is 15 residues long. V lost 8 bases, J lost 0 bases, and 14 bases lay in between. CDR1 and CDR2 from the germline V gene are LNHDA and SQIVND (reference sequence). The CDR3 bases are TGTGCCAGTCAGGACAGAAGTTATAGCAATCAGCCCCAGCATTTT. This sequence encodes CASQDRSYSNQPQHF. Full variable domain (outside the CDR3, taken from reference TRBV19 and TRBJ1-5): DGGITQSPKYLFRKEGQNVTLSCEQNLNHDAMYWYRQDPGQGLRLIYYSQIVNDFQKGDIAEGYSVSREKKESFPLTVTSAQKNPTAFYLCASQDRSYSNQPQHFGDGTRLSIL.

This clonotype was detected only a few times. The library was built for alpha chains, so this beta chain is an off-target read and its size means little. This chain joins TRBV13 and TRBJ2-5, with a weak D call TRBD2 (7 bases). Germline V lookup: CDR1 PRHDT, CDR2 FYEKMQ (reference sequence). V lost 5 bases and J lost 5, with 15 bases in between. The CDR3 loop spans 14 amino acids. The CDR3 here is CASSPNGGRETQYF. The DNA of the CDR3 is TGTGCCAGCAGCCCCAACGGGGGGCGGGAGACCCAGTACTTC.

This clonotype came up many times. This beta chain came through as a stray read in a library set up for alpha chains, and its size says little. V gene TRBV7-2 combines with J gene TRBJ2-2, with 11 bases matching TRBD2. This CDR3 is built from 15 residues. V was clipped by 5 bases and J by 13 bases; unmatched bases: 12. Germline V gene sequence: CDR1 SGHTA, CDR2 FQGNSA. The CDR3 nucleotides read TGTGCCAGCAGCCCGCTACTAGCGGGAGAGGGAGTGCTGTTTTTT. It translates to CASSPLLAGEGVLFF.

As concerns this clonotype: Found in a library prepared for alpha chains, this beta chain is an off-target read, and its abundance has little meaning. The J gene is TRBJ2-7, the V gene TRBV19, with D possibly TRBD1 on 6 matching bases. Trimming removed 5 bases from V and 5 bases from J, with 13 bases in between. This CDR3 contains 13 residues. In germline, CDR1 is LNHDA, CDR2 SQIVND (reference sequence). DNA for the CDR3: TGTGCCAGTAGTGCCACAGGGTTCAACGAGCAGTACTTC. Protein sequence: CASSATGFNEQYF.

This clonotype has a count of ten or more. For a library built for alpha chains, this beta chain is a stray read; little rests on its size. The V call is TRBV5-1, the J call TRBJ2-3, with D hard to call. The CDR3 totals 13 residues. Trimming took off 1 base at V and 1 base at J, with 4 bases between the two ends. In germline, CDR1 is SGHRS, CDR2 YFSETQ. The CDR3, as DNA: TGCGCCAGCAGCTTGAAAGGCACAGATACGCAGTATTTT. Its translation: CASSLKGTDTQYF.

Notes on this clonotype: Little can be read into the size of this beta chain, an off-target read in a library designed for alpha chains. This chain joins TRBV12-3 or TRBV12-4 and TRBJ2-1; 7 nucleotides agree with TRBD1. The CDR3 runs to 15 residues. The trim removed 1 base at V and 3 bases at J, leaving 3 bases unmatched. CDR3 in DNA: TGTGCCAGCAGTTTAGGAGGGGGCGGCTACAATGAGCAGTTCTTC. Translation: CASSLGGGGYNEQFF.

This clonotype was seen ten or more times. Because this beta chain is a stray read in a library intended to capture alpha chains, its abundance should not be given much weight. As DNA, the CDR3 is TGTGCCAGCAGCACCACCCTAGCGGGGCCTGCCTTTACAGATACGCAGTATTTT. Its protein product is CASSTTLAGPAFTDTQYF. The V gene is TRBV9, the J gene TRBJ2-3; 9 nucleotides match TRBD2. The CDR3 is made up of 18 amino acids. The ends lost 4 bases at V and 3 bases at J; junction bases unmatched: 15. Germline values: CDR1 SGDLS, CDR2 YYNGEE.

This clonotype showed up many times. Being off target in a library aimed at alpha chains, this beta chain has a size of little meaning. The chain uses TRBV23-1 and TRBJ1-3; maybe TRBD1 (5 bases). TRBV23-1 is sorted into the ORF group, with uncertain function. This CDR3 has 14 amino acids. V was clipped by 4 bases and J by 2 bases, with 9 bases between them. DNA of the CDR3: TGCGCCAGCAGTCCAGGGTTACCTGGAAACACCATATATTTT. Translated: CASSPGLPGNTIYF.

The sample holds many counts of this clonotype. In a library made to pick up alpha chains, this beta chain is a stray read with a size that means little. This chain uses TRBV7-2 with TRBJ2-5; perhaps TRBD2 as D (5 bases). The CDR3 contains 13 residues. The V gene lost 4 bases and the J gene lost 5 bases, with 11 bases spanning the gap. The germline V gene has CDR1 SGHTA and CDR2 FQGNSA. The DNA of the CDR3 is TGTGCCAGCAGCTCAGGACTGTCGGAGACCCAGTACTTC. Translated, it gives CASSSGLSETQYF.

This clonotype was observed many times. The library was prepared for alpha chains; this beta chain is a stray read, so its frequency means little. This chain joins TRBV14 and TRBJ2-7; 9 bases match TRBD1. Trimming cost V 2 bases and J 4 bases; bases outside gene matches: 27. The germline CDR1 and CDR2 sequences are SGHDN and FVKESK. The CDR3 length is 22 residues. The CDR3, as DNA: TGTGCCAGCAGCCAAAACCCCTCGCCAAGGGACAGGGCGATGTTTGGGATATACGAGCAGTACTTC. The encoded protein is CASSQNPSPRDRAMFGIYEQYF. The variable domain in full, with the rest retrieved from reference TRBV14 and TRBJ2-7, is EAGVTQFPSHSVIEKGQTVTLRCDPISGHDNLYWYRRVMGKEIKFLLHFVKESKQDESGMPNNRFLAERTGGTYSTLKVQPAELEDSGVYFCASSQNPSPRDRAMFGIYEQYFGPGTRLTVT.

This clonotype has at least ten counts. A library prepared for alpha chains yielded this beta chain as an off-target read; its size is of little meaning. The J gene is TRBJ1-5, the V gene TRBV4-1; tentative D call: TRBD1 (5 bases). The ends were cut back, 0 bases at V and 5 bases at J, with 11 bases in the middle. CDR1 MGHRA and CDR2 YSYEKL come from the germline V gene. CDR3 length: 15 amino acids. The CDR3 nucleotides are TGCGCCAGCAGCCAAGACTGGGGGGGTTATCAGCCCCAGCATTTT. This sequence encodes CASSQDWGGYQPQHF.

The sample holds many counts of this clonotype. A library made for alpha chains picked up this beta chain off target, so its size means little. The chain links TRBV7-9 to TRBJ2-1, with 10 bases matching TRBD2. This CDR3 region has 14 residues. The V gene end was trimmed by 5 bases and the J gene end by 9 bases; junction bases not matched to a gene: 7. CDR1 and CDR2 from the germline V gene are SEHNR and FQNEAQ (reference sequence). The CDR3 is CASSTPAGGSEQFF. DNA of the CDR3: TGTGCCAGCAGCACCCCAGCGGGAGGGAGTGAGCAGTTCTTC.

This clonotype was detected many times. This beta chain turned up in a library designed for alpha chains; as an off-target read, its abundance says little. CDR3 loop: CASSSRPWLDNSHGYTF. CDR3 nucleotide sequence: TGTGCCAGCAGCAGTCGCCCCTGGTTGGACAACAGTCATGGCTACACCTTC. The chain couples TRBV21-1 to TRBJ1-2; no DNA check was done on the table's D call, TRBD1. TRBV21-1 is a listed pseudogene. The CDR3 totals 17 residues.

This clonotype was counted many times. This beta chain represents an off-target read in a library built for alpha chains; its size is of limited meaning. The chain links TRBV27 to TRBJ2-7; D perhaps matches TRBD1 (6 bases). Germline CDR1 reads MNHEY; CDR2 reads SMNVEV (reference sequence). The CDR3 contains 13 residues. Trimming stripped 3 bases from V and 4 bases from J, with 10 bases between. The DNA of the CDR3 is TGTGCCAGCAGTTTGAAACAGGGTTACGAGCAGTACTTC. The encoded protein is CASSLKQGYEQYF.

This clonotype was observed at least ten times. This beta chain slipped into a library made for alpha chains as a stray read, so its size is not meaningful. The genes are TRBV7-2 and TRBJ1-1; D unclear. The germline V and J ends were trimmed by 5 bases and 1 base, with 14 bases remaining between them. The germline V gene has CDR1 SGHTA and CDR2 FQGNSA. CDR3 length: 15 residues. In DNA form, the CDR3 reads TGTGCCAGCAGCGCCCGAGCGGGAGGGAACACTGAAGCTTTCTTT. Amino acids: CASSARAGGNTEAFF.

This clonotype occurred many times. Being off target in a library aimed at alpha chains, this beta chain has a size of little meaning. The genes are TRBV5-1 and TRBJ2-7; D assignment may be TRBD1 or TRBD2 (5 bases each). Germline V gene sequence: CDR1 SGHRS, CDR2 YFSETQ. CDR3 length: 14 amino acids. V was clipped by 4 bases and J by 0 bases, with 11 bases between them. The CDR3: CASSRDGNSYEQYF. The CDR3 region has the DNA TGCGCCAGCAGCAGGGACGGAAACTCCTACGAGCAGTACTTC.

This clonotype occurred many times. Little can be read into the size of this beta chain, an off-target read in a library designed for alpha chains. This chain links TRBV12-3 or TRBV12-4 with TRBJ2-2, with 8 bases identical to TRBD2. The CDR3 runs to 15 residues. J gave up 1 base and V 7 bases, and 5 bases lay outside the gene matches. The CDR3 DNA reads as TGTGCCAGCACTTATAGCGGGATGAACACCGGGGAGCTGTTTTTT. Amino acids: CASTYSGMNTGELFF.